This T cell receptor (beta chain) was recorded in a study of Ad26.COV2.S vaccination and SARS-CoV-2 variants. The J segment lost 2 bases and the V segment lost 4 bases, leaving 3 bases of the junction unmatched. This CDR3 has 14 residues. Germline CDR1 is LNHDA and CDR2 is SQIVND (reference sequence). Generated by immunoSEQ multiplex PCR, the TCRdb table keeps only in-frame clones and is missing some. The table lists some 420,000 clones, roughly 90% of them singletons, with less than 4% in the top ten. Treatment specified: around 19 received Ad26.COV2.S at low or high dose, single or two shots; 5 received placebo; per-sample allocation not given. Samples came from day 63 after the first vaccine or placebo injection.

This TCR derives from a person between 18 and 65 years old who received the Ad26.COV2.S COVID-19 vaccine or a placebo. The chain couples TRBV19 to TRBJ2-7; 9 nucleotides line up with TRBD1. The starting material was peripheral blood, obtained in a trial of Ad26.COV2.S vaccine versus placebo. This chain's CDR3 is CASSTRDRAYEQYF. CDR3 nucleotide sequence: TGTGCCAGTAGTACCCGGGACAGGGCCTACGAGCAGTACTTC. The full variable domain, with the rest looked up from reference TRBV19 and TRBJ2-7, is DGGITQSPKYLFRKEGQNVTLSCEQNLNHDAMYWYRQDPGQGLRLIYYSQIVNDFQKGDIAEGYSVSREKKESFPLTVTSAQKNPTAFYLCASSTRDRAYEQYFGPGTRLTVT.